This T cell receptor beta chain was sequenced in a study of blood T cell repertoires in COVID-19. Whole-study context: The United States, Italy and Spain supplied acute and convalescent COVID-19 samples. Nucleic acid was either cDNA or gDNA, and it came from T cells, B-cell-depleted T cells, or PBMCs.

Losses at the gene ends were 8 bases for V and 9 bases for J; bases not matched to a gene: 7. Germline CDR1 and CDR2: LNHDA and SQIVND (reference sequence). CDR3 size: 13 residues. Under the authors' procedure: From reference gene primer amplification, estimates of nucleated cell counts were derived. The data were produced by immunoSEQ multiplex PCR, yet TCRdb's version contains in-frame clones alone and is incomplete. V and J calls plus clone size are reproduced from that table; the DNA served to infer D and trimming. The sample includes roughly 95,000 clones, 80% to 95% of them seen just once. The rearrangement links TRBV19 to TRBJ2-1, with TRBD1 matching 10 bases. The source material was peripheral blood. The TCR comes from a woman aged 50 to 65 in a cohort sampled during active COVID-19. The CDR3 loop reads CASRQGARSEQFF. In nucleotides, the CDR3 is TGTGCCAGTCGACAGGGGGCTCGGTCTGAGCAGTTCTTC.